Listed below are T cell receptor beta chains from one sample, sequenced in a study of shared clonotypes between healthy human individuals. The repertoire was sequenced with immunoSEQ multiplex PCR; TCRdb's copy has only in-frame clones and lacks some. Among some 470,000 clones listed, about 79% were seen once. Specimen: PBMCs. These receptor sequences come from a woman in her thirties or forties in good health. Some clones in this sample may be carry-over from other donors' samples. The CDR3 runs from the conserved cysteine through the conserved F or W. A D gene is named only where the DNA matches it firmly. Part of the rows lack a size; the others show once, few, many or a class for expanded clones.

j_gene | d_gene | v_gene | abundance | CDR3aa | CDR3nt
TRBJ2-5 | TRBD2 | TRBV28 | - | CASSSLAGGQRGYF | TGTGCCAGCAGCTCCTTAGCGGGAGGACAACGGGGGTACTTC
TRBJ2-2 | TRBD1 | TRBV14 | - | CASSRDRTAGELFF | TGTGCCAGCAGTCGGGACAGGACCGCCGGGGAGCTGTTTTTT
TRBJ1-2 | - | TRBV28 | once | CASSQTDSSYGYTF | TGTGCCAGCAGTCAGACGGACAGCTCCTATGGCTACACCTTC
TRBJ2-3 | - | TRBV7-6 | - | CASSQPANTQYF | TGTGCCAGCAGCCAACCAGCAAACACGCAGTATTTT
TRBJ1-2 | TRBD1 | TRBV2 | - | CASSVVGGASNYGYTF | TGTGCCAGCAGTGTCGTAGGGGGCGCGAGTAACTACGGCTACACCTTC
TRBJ2-5 | - | TRBV6-5 | - | CASRTQGRGQETQYF | TGTGCCAGCAGGACACAGGGAAGAGGGCAAGAGACCCAGTACTTC
TRBJ1-2 | - | TRBV11-2 | - | CASSLEGSYGYTF | TGTGCCAGCAGCCTGGAGGGCAGCTATGGCTACACCTTC
TRBJ2-1 | TRBD2 | TRBV7-2 | - | CASSSLGTSVNNEQFF | TGTGCCAGCAGCTCCCTCGGGACTAGCGTCAACAATGAGCAGTTCTTC
TRBJ2-2 | TRBD1 | TRBV29-1 | - | CSVSQGARTGELFF | TGCAGCGTGTCACAGGGGGCGCGGACCGGGGAGCTGTTTTTT
TRBJ1-2 | - | TRBV19 | - | CASIGGGYGYTF | TGTGCCAGTATAGGAGGGGGCTATGGCTACACCTTC
TRBJ2-7 | - | TRBV4-2 | - | CASSPGMRDSSYEQYF | TGTGCCAGCAGCCCGGGAATGCGGGACTCTTCCTACGAGCAGTACTTC
TRBJ1-5 | - | TRBV7-2 | once | CASSLGTHSNQPQHF | TGTGCCAGCAGCTTAGGGACACATAGCAATCAGCCCCAGCATTTT
TRBJ2-5 | - | TRBV27 | - | CASSSPGLPSTQYF | TGTGCCAGCAGTTCGCCGGGACTTCCGTCGACCCAGTACTTC